This entry concerns a single T cell receptor beta chain. Its antigen remains unknown. The source of the sample is a study of cytomegalovirus exposure and HLA in healthy donors. The CDR3 is made up of 14 amino acids. The germline V gene has CDR1 LNHDA and CDR2 SQIVND (reference sequence). Trimming removed 6 bases from V and 0 bases from J, with 8 bases in between. TCRdb's table, derived via immunoSEQ multiplex PCR, lists solely in-frame clones and lacks some. The sample shows roughly 50,000 clones, approximately 92% of them seen only once. General study findings and limits: Some TCR beta chains (about 170 of them) were listed as cytomegalovirus-associated.

This clonotype was obtained from a man in his late teens or twenties in good health and CMV-seronegative. The specimen sequenced was PBMCs. This sequence joins TRBV19 and TRBJ2-2; D is perhaps TRBD2 (5 bases). This CDR3 reads CASSRRANTGELFF. Written as DNA, the CDR3 is TGTGCCAGTAGCCGGCGGGCGAACACCGGGGAGCTGTTTTTT.